This TCR beta chain appears in the sequencing data of a study of T-cell memory formation after mild COVID-19. Study observations and caveats: Mainly in CM and EM were contracting CD4+ clones; CD8+ were in EMRA. A second wave of clones peaked on day 37, and their SARS-CoV-2 specificity went unconfirmed. The finding that pre-infection memory included some responding clones suggested that cross-reactive memory joined.

It was 5'RACE with constant-segment primers that produced the TCR alpha and TCR beta cDNA libraries, which carried sample barcodes and UMIs. TCRdb reprocessed the 5' RACE reads with MiXCR, giving one entry per CDR3 protein. The table has 550,000 to 650,000 distinct CDR3 sequences, roughly a sixth seen once. The sample holds a few counts of this clonotype. Its antigen is currently unknown. The source material was PBMCs or a T cell subset sorted from them (not recorded which). The receptor comes from an adult woman who had mild COVID-19 (a few samples of this study predate the infection). Cell type and time point are not known.

This CDR3 reads CASSQYRGNTEAFF. The CDR3 nucleotides read TGCGCCAGCAGCCAGTACAGGGGGAACACTGAAGCTTTCTTT. The chain recombines TRBV4-3 with TRBJ1-1; 7 bases line up with TRBD1. CDR3 size: 14 residues. CDR1 is LGHNA and CDR2 is YSLEER in the germline V gene. V shed 3 bases and J 1 base; nucleotides not matched to a gene: 2.